The next 3 T cell receptor beta chains were all read from a single sample in a study of CD8 T cells in Susac syndrome. With random hexamers, roughly 0.45 to 1 ug RNA was reverse transcribed. TCRdb reanalysed the immunoSEQ multiplex PCR reads using MiXCR and keeps one entry per CDR3 protein. The data show approximately 79,000 distinct CDR3 sequences, roughly 92% seen once. The sample was CD8+ T cells from PBMCs. The receptors shown here come from a human donor with Susac syndrome.

In DNA, the CDR3 is TGTGCCAGCAACTCCGGGGAGACCCAGTACTTC. Translated, it gives CASNSGETQYF. V usage is TRBV5-4 and J usage is TRBJ2-5; D is ambiguous. The CDR3 contains 11 residues. Germline loops: CDR1 SGHNT, CDR2 YYREEE (reference sequence). The ends were cut back, 6 bases at V and 5 bases at J, with 8 bases in the middle.

The rearrangement uses TRBV7-2 and TRBJ2-7; TRBD2 aligns across 9 bases. The germline CDR1 and CDR2 sequences are SGHTA and FQGNSA. Germline trimming cut 3 bases from V and 3 bases from J; bases unmatched to any gene: 6. The length of the CDR3 is 15 residues. The CDR3 DNA follows: TGTGCCAGCAGCTTTAGCGGGGGATCGGTCTACGAGCAGTACTTC. It is translated as CASSFSGGSVYEQYF. The entire variable domain, with the rest obtained from reference TRBV7-2 and TRBJ2-7, is as follows: GAGVSQSPSNKVTEKGKDVELRCDPISGHTALYWYRQSLGQGLEFLIYFQGNSAPDKSGLPSDRFSAERTGGSVSTLTIQRTQQEDSAVYLCASSFSGGSVYEQYFGPGTRLTVT.

The rearrangement joins TRBV6-1 to TRBJ2-2, with TRBD2 matching over 14 bases. The CDR3 consists of 16 residues. J lost 9 bases, V lost 6 bases, and 9 bases had no gene match. Germline assignment: CDR1 MNHNS and CDR2 SASEGT. The CDR3, as DNA: TGTGCCAGCAGCCCCGGGACTAGCGGGAGAGGCCGGGAGCTGTTTTTT. As protein: CASSPGTSGRGRELFF.